The rows below give T cell receptor beta chains drawn from one sample of a study of shared clonotypes between healthy human individuals. Here immunoSEQ multiplex PCR was the method, and the copy in TCRdb shows in-frame clones only, minus some. The repertoire includes about 530,000 clones, 60% to 80% of them detected once, and around 13% sits in the top ten. Sequencing was done on a sample of PBMCs. Source of these receptors: a woman aged 40 to 49 in good health. Some clones in this sample may be carry-over from other donors' samples. CDR3s include the opening cysteine and the closing phenylalanine or tryptophan. Each record gives: V gene, J gene, D gene, clone size, CDR3 protein, CDR3 DNA. D genes are given only for firm matches. A row's size may be missing; if present it is once, few, many or a size class.

TRBV5-1	TRBJ2-7	.	.	CASSLGSGEDYEQYF	TGCGCCAGCAGCTTGGGTTCTGGGGAAGACTACGAGCAGTACTTC
TRBV19	TRBJ2-7	TRBD2	.	CASSHFLLAGGPEYYEQYF	TGTGCCAGTTCCCACTTCCTACTAGCGGGAGGCCCCGAATACTACGAGCAGTACTTC
TRBV5-1	TRBJ2-5	.	.	CASSLDAGETQYF	TGCGCCAGCAGCTTGGATGCCGGGGAGACCCAGTACTTC
TRBV7-8	TRBJ2-7	TRBD2	.	CASSTSGAYEQYF	TGTGCCAGCAGCACTAGCGGGGCCTACGAGCAGTACTTC
TRBV9	TRBJ2-7	TRBD1	.	CASSSRTGHSYEQYF	TGTGCCAGCAGCTCGCGGACAGGGCACTCCTACGAGCAGTACTTC
TRBV7-8	TRBJ2-7	TRBD2	.	CASSPWTSRDEQYF	TGTGCCAGCAGCCCCTGGACTAGTAGGGACGAGCAGTACTTC
TRBV10-3	TRBJ2-5	.	.	CAISEAFQETQYF	TGTGCCATCAGTGAGGCGTTCCAAGAGACCCAGTACTTC
TRBV30	TRBJ2-5	.	.	CAWSGRYQETQYF	TGTGCCTGGAGTGGAAGGTACCAAGAGACCCAGTACTTC
TRBV2	TRBJ2-7	TRBD1	.	CATTRGTGGVYEQYF	TGTGCCACCACCAGAGGGACAGGGGGGGTATACGAGCAGTACTTC
TRBV27	TRBJ1-5	.	.	CASRSTLNQPQHF	TGTGCCAGCAGAAGTACACTTAATCAGCCCCAGCATTTT
TRBV14	TRBJ1-1	.	few	CASSQDWGGKAFF	TGTGCCAGCAGCCAAGATTGGGGGGGCAAAGCTTTCTTT
TRBV7-2	TRBJ2-7	.	.	CASSAQLVGEQYF	TGTGCCAGCAGCGCCCAACTAGTGGGTGAGCAGTACTTC